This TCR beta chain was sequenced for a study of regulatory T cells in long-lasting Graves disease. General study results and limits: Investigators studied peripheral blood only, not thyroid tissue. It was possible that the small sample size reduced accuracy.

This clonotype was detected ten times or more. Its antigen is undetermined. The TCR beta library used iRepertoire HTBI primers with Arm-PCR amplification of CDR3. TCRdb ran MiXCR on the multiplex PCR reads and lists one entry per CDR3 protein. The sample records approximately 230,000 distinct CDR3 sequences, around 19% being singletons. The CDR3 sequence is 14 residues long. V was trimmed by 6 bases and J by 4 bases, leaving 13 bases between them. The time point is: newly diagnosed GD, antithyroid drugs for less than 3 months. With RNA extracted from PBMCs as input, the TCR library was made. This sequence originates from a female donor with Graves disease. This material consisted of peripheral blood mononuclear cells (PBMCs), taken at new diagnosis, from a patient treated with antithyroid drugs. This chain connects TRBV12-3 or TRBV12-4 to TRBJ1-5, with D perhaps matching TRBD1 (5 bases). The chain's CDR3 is CASSPTVHNQPQHF. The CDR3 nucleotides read TGTGCCAGCAGCCCGACAGTTCATAATCAGCCCCAGCATTTT.